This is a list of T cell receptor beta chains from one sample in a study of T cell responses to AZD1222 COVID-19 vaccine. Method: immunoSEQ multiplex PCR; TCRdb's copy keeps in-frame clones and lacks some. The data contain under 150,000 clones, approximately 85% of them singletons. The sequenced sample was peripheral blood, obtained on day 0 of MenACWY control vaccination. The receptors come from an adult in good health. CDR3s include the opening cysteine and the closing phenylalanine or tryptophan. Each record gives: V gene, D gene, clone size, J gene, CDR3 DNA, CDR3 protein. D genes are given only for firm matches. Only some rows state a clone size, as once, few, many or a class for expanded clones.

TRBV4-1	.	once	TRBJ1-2	TGCGCCAGCAGCCACACAGGATCTGATGGCTACACCTTC	CASSHTGSDGYTF
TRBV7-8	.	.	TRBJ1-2	TGTGCCAGCAGCTTACGGGATTATGGCTACACCTTC	CASSLRDYGYTF
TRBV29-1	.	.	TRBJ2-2	TGCAGCGTAGGGACCCCCGGGGAGCTGTTTTTT	CSVGTPGELFF
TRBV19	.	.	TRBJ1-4	TGTGCCAGTGGAAACGACCTACTGGGCGAAAAACTGTTTTTT	CASGNDLLGEKLFF
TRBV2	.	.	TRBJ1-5	TGTGCCAGCAGTGAAGGGGCACCTAGCAATCAGCCCCAGCATTTT	CASSEGAPSNQPQHF
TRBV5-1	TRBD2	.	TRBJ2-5	TGCGCCAGCAGCTACACACCTTCCGGGGGACTAGCGGGGAAAGAGACCCAGTACTTC	CASSYTPSGGLAGKETQYF
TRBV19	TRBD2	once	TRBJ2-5	TGTGCCAGTAGTCTCGTTGGTAGCGGGGGGAGAGAGACCCAGTACTTC	CASSLVGSGGRETQYF
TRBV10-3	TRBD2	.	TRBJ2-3	TGTGCCACGTGCCTCGGGGGGGAAGGCACAGATACGCAGTATTTT	CATCLGGEGTDTQYF
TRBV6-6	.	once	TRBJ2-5	TGTGCCAGCAGTACCCGCCACCAGGGACGAGAGACCCAGTACTTC	CASSTRHQGRETQYF
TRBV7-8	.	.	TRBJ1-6	TGTGCCAGCAGCTTAAGGGTGCCGGGGAGCTCCTATAATTCACCCCTCCACTTT	CASSLRVPGSSYNSPLHF
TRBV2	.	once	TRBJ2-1	TGTGCCAGCAGGGGACCGTTCCCTAATGAGCAGTTCTTC	CASRGPFPNEQFF
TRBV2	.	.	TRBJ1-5	TGTGCCAGTTCGAGAACAGGGCAGCGCAATCAGCCCCAGCATTTT	CASSRTGQRNQPQHF
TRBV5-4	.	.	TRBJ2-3	TGTGCCAGCAGCGACGGGTCATCAGATACGCAGTATTTT	CASSDGSSDTQYF